This record covers a single T cell receptor (beta chain). Its antigen is not known. This record comes from a study of T cell repertoires in cytomegalovirus infection. Study summary: In the study, CMV epitopes included recently identified HLA-C-restricted and well-studied HLA-B-restricted ones.

The CDR3 spans 14 residues. CDR1 and CDR2 from the germline V gene are DFQATT and SNEGSKA (reference sequence). Deletions cut 7 bases from V and 0 bases from J, with 16 bases between. Study-wide points: The study found HLA-C-restricted CMV-specific TCR beta clonotypes dominating the ex vivo response.

TCRdb reanalysed the reads using MiXCR and keeps one entry per CDR3 protein. The sample yields about 770,000 distinct CDR3 sequences, almost 30% seen once. Sequenced here: cultured CD8+ T cells from PBMCs, sampled from culture after CMV antigen stimulation. This chain links TRBV20-1 with TRBJ2-7; maybe TRBD1 (5 bases). This clonotype was obtained from a human donor in good health (CMV status not recorded). Some clones in this sample may be carry-over from other donors' samples. The CDR3 sequence: CSVKHAGYSYEQYF. The CDR3 DNA is TGCAGTGTCAAACATGCAGGGTACTCCTACGAGCAGTACTTC.